This T cell receptor (beta chain) came from a study of monozygotic twins with inflammatory bowel disease. TCRdb reprocessed the 5' RACE reads; each CDR3 protein has one entry and no DNA is given. This sample's table reports 140,000 to 150,000 distinct CDR3 sequences. CDR1 and CDR2 from the germline V gene are LNHDA and SQIVND (reference sequence). This CDR3 is 12 amino acids long. The chain combines TRBV19 with TRBJ1-5. The receptor comes from a human donor with ulcerative colitis or Crohn's disease, or a healthy co-twin of an affected twin (not recorded which). What was sequenced was blood. Here the CDR3 reads CASSGSNQPQHF.